This T cell receptor beta chain derives from a study of CD8+ T cells in alopecia areata (dated by TCRdb to about 2018). General notes on the study: Treated patients were enrolled in an open-label pilot trial of oral tofacitinib, 5 to 10 mg twice daily, for moderate-to-severe alopecia areata. Patients on tofacitinib were biopsied at baseline and after 4 and 24 weeks of treatment, and several of the patients also had a later scalp biopsy. In both human patients and the C3H/HeJ mouse model, the study applied high-throughput TCRbeta sequencing to look at T cell clonal expansion in alopecia areata. TCRbeta CDR3 regions were amplified by immunoSEQ multiplex PCR using 35 Vbeta forward and 13 Jbeta reverse primers. Patients stayed on tofacitinib for 6 to 18 months and then had 6 months of follow-up off drug so that delayed response and recurrence could be assessed. RNA was obtained with the PAXgene miRNA kit for fixed scalp, the miRNeasy kit for PBMCs, and the RNeasy kit for mouse skin. On the human side, TCRbeta sequencing was run on scalp tissue and on sorted CD4+ and CD8+ peripheral blood T cells from healthy controls and from alopecia areata patients with either patchy or totalis/universalis disease. Clonality in the scalp was compared among normal scalp (n=4), patchy alopecia areata scalp (n=8), and alopecia totalis/universalis scalp (n=8).

The meaning of the sample's time point label: baseline before oral tofacitinib. Lesional scalp punch biopsies and peripheral blood were obtained from alopecia areata patients. PBMCs were isolated by density centrifugation and stained for CD3, CD4 and CD8, after which CD4+ and CD8+ T cells were sorted on a FACSAria. From the germline V gene, CDR1 is SGHAT and CDR2 is FQNNGV. The V and J ends are trimmed by 1 base and 10 bases, leaving 8 bases between them. The CDR3 contains 12 residues, cysteine and phenylalanine counted. CDR3 DNA is the only sequence kept; it has 36 bases, read in frame from the first base. This clone showed up just a few times. Its antigen specificity is not known. It has no much larger one-base neighbor in the sample; base qualities were not kept. The library came from the immunoSEQ multiplex PCR assay. To provide template for TCR sequencing, every sample had RNA extracted and reverse transcribed into cDNA. First-strand cDNA was synthesized with SuperScript III using a 2:1 mix of oligo-dT and random hexamers. A synthetic immune receptor repertoire was used to measure amplification bias, and any remaining bias was corrected computationally. Processing in the source paper ran as follows. Raw reads were preprocessed to remove errors, and CDR3 was defined by IMGT conventions from the conserved cysteine to phenylalanine. Clonality was calculated as 1 minus Shannon entropy normalized by log2 of the number of productive unique TCRs. Whether each scalp clone was CD4 or CD8 was inferred by checking scalp TCRbeta sequences against the CD4 and CD8 repertoires from sorted blood. This is the immuneACCESS table as TCRdb keeps it, with only in-frame sequences that have V and J called. A part of the clones is gone; compared with another copy, unresolved V genes explain less than half, and the rest is unexplained. V and J calls and clone size follow that table, whereas D and trimming were derived from the DNA. The sample table records 65,000 to 75,000 clones; 40% to 50% of these occur just once. 15% to 20% of the sample lies in the top ten.

The paper as a whole reports these results and caveats: Resident alphabeta T cells in normal human skin are also sequenced, complicating scalp TCR repertoire analysis, unlike mouse skin dominated by gammadelta T cells. Compared with mice, TCR sequences shared between patients were less clear, possibly partly because of HLA diversity across the patient population. Compared with normal scalp, lesional scalp had higher clonality and more expanded CD8+ clones, particularly in alopecia totalis/universalis, a pattern that suggests antigenic drive.

Specimen: CD8+ T cells sorted from blood, collected at week 0. This sequence was found in a human donor with alopecia areata. The sequence links TRBV11-2 to TRBJ2-1; the D element might be TRBD1 or TRBD2, as each aligns at 5 bases. The CDR3 region reads CASSLGWDEQFF. In nucleotide form, the sequence is TGTGCCAGCAGCTTAGGGTGGGACGAGCAGTTCTTC. The entire variable domain, with the stretches around the CDR3 drawn from the reference TRBV11-2 and TRBJ2-1 proteins, is EAGVAQSPRYKIIEKRQSVAFWCNPISGHATLYWYQQILGQGPKLLIQFQNNGVVDDSQLPKDRFSAERLKGVDSTLKIQPAKLEDSAVYLCASSLGWDEQFFGPGTRLTVL.